This T cell receptor (beta chain) was sequenced for a study of blood T cell repertoires in COVID-19. Profiling relied on immunoSEQ multiplex PCR, and the TCRdb table lists in-frame clones only, not all of them. The sample has roughly 68,000 clones, around 91% seen once. CDR1 is SGHRS and CDR2 is YFSETQ in the germline V gene. This CDR3 has 15 amino acids. Trimming cost V 0 bases and J 1 base; bases outside gene matches: 1. This chain links TRBV5-1 with TRBJ2-5; 9 positions agree with TRBD2. Sequenced input: peripheral blood. The origin of this receptor is a middle-aged man with COVID-19, enrolled during active disease. In DNA form, the CDR3 reads TGCGCCAGCAGCTTGGGCGGGAGGGCCCAAGAGACCCAGTACTTC. Encoded protein: CASSLGGRAQETQYF.